This T cell receptor beta chain comes out of a study of cytomegalovirus exposure and HLA in healthy donors. Notes on the study in general: In vitro, three CMV-associated chains proved specific for CMV antigens. Several V segments, TRBV6-2 and TRBV6-3 among them, could not be told apart and were dropped.

Amplification used 60 Vbeta primers and 13 Jbeta primers. Generated by immunoSEQ multiplex PCR, the TCRdb table keeps only in-frame clones and is missing some. The sample lists approximately 210,000 clones, over 80% occurring once. Trimming cost V 4 bases and J 7 bases, with 11 bases left between them. Germline values: CDR1 SGHVS, CDR2 FQNEAQ. The CDR3 length is 12 residues. Turning to this clone: What it binds is unknown.

This receptor was taken from a man in his forties in good health and CMV-seropositive. V usage is TRBV7-8 and J usage is TRBJ2-7; D ambiguous. Source material: PBMCs. CDR3 residues: CASSSDSEEQYF. The CDR3 DNA reads as TGTGCCAGCAGCTCTGACTCTGAAGAGCAGTACTTC.